This T cell receptor (beta chain) was found in a study of Ad26.COV2.S vaccination and SARS-CoV-2 variants. Generated by immunoSEQ multiplex PCR, the TCRdb table keeps only in-frame clones and is missing some. In the table there are under 250,000 clones, 87% of which are singletons. Comments on this clone: No antigen is known for it.

Trimming at V came to 5 bases and at J to 11 bases, leaving 13 bases not matched to a gene. Germline V gene lookup returns CDR1 MNHEY and CDR2 SMNVEV (reference sequence). This CDR3 is built from 14 residues. The sample's treatment: approximately 18 received Ad26.COV2.S at low or high dose, single or two shots; roughly 5 received placebo; per-sample allocation not given. It was on day 63 after the first vaccine or placebo injection that samples were taken. Expressing Wuhan-strain SARS-CoV-2 spike, an Ad26 vector served as the vaccine. General observations from the study: Recipients given vaccine exceeded placebo recipients in spike-specific TCR breadth. Breadth and depth estimates from TCRs may understate total T cell responses.

The source is a person between 18 and 65 years old who received the Ad26.COV2.S COVID-19 vaccine or a placebo. The chain carries TRBV27 and TRBJ1-1; TRBD1 matches at 8 bases. The specimen was peripheral blood, collected in a trial of Ad26.COV2.S vaccine versus placebo. The CDR3 DNA follows: TGTGCCAGCAGTGAATTCGACGCAGGGGGCGCCGCTTTCTTT. Amino acid sequence: CASSEFDAGGAAFF.